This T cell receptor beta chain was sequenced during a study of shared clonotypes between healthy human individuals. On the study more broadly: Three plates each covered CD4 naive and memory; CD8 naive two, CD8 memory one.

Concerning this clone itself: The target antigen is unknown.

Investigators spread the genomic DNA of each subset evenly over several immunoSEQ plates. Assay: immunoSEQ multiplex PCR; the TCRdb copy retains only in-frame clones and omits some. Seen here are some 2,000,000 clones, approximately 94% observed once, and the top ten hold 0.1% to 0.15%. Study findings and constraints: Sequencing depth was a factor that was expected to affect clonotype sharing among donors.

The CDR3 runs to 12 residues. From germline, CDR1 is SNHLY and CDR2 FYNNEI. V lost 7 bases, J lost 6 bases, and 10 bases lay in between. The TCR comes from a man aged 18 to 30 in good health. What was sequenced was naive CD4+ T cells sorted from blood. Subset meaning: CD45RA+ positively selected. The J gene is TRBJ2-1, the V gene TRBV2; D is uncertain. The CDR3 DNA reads TGTGCCAGCATCCCCGGAGTCAATGAGCAGTTCTTC. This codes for CASIPGVNEQFF.